The subject of this entry is one T cell receptor beta chain. Antigen specificity is unknown. Naive CD8 cells lacked CD45RO, underwent positive selection for CCR7 and left out terminally differentiated effector memory CD45RA+ cells. This sample stems from a study of shared clonotypes between healthy human individuals. On the study more broadly: Each donor's CD4 naive and CD4 memory cells filled three plates apiece, CD8 naive two, and CD8 memory one.

Generated by immunoSEQ multiplex PCR, the TCRdb table keeps only in-frame clones and is missing some. Among roughly 2 million clones, about 94% were seen once, and the ten largest hold about 1.1%. Study-level findings and limits: Sorted-subset samples were not fully sequenced, rarefaction indicated.

This CDR3 has 15 amino acids. Trimming cost V 2 bases and J 1 base, with 6 bases left between them. Germline CDR1 WSHSY, CDR2 SAAADI. Sequencing was carried out using naive CD8+ T cells sorted from blood. The V and J genes are TRBV10-2 and TRBJ2-6, with a weak D call TRBD1 (5 bases). This TCR derives from a man aged 18 to 30 in good health. The CDR3 spells CASSEQGSGANVLTF. The CDR3 nucleotides read TGCGCCAGCAGTGAGCAGGGATCTGGGGCCAACGTCCTGACTTTC.